The 14 T cell receptor beta chains below were found in one sample sequenced in a study of blood T cell repertoires in COVID-19. Method: immunoSEQ multiplex PCR; TCRdb's copy keeps in-frame clones and lacks some. In the table there are 200,000 to 250,000 clones, around nine tenths of which are singletons. The specimen sequenced was peripheral blood. The receptors come from an older woman with active or convalescent COVID-19.

The chain links TRBV7-2 to TRBJ1-3; D possibly corresponds to TRBD1 (5 bases). This CDR3 is built from 16 residues. Trimming stripped 2 bases from V and 0 bases from J, with 11 bases between. Germline V gene sequence: CDR1 SGHTA, CDR2 FQGNSA. The CDR3 region is CASSLQGGGSGNTIYF. In DNA, the CDR3 is TGTGCCAGCAGCTTACAGGGAGGCGGCTCTGGAAACACCATATATTTT.

The J gene is TRBJ2-5, the V gene TRBV2; weak D call: TRBD1 (5 bases). The V gene's germline CDR1 is SNHLY and CDR2 FYNNEI. The CDR3 contains 14 residues. V lost 6 bases to trimming and J lost 4 bases, with 15 bases between them. The CDR3 protein is CASRATGPGETQYF. The CDR3 DNA reads as TGTGCCAGCAGGGCTACAGGTCCGGGAGAGACCCAGTACTTC.

The chain combines TRBV28 with TRBJ1-1; D may be TRBD1 (5 bases). V dropped 6 bases and J dropped 4 bases, with 21 bases sitting between them. Germline loops: CDR1 MDHEN, CDR2 SYDVKM. The CDR3 covers 16 residues. In nucleotides, the CDR3 is TGTGCCAGCAGCCCCTCCCTGGGGCTAATTGGCACTGAAGCTTTCTTT. Protein sequence: CASSPSLGLIGTEAFF.

The V gene is TRBV13, the J gene TRBJ2-3; 9 nucleotides match TRBD2. Trimming removed 3 bases from V and 0 bases from J; junction bases left unmatched: 7. The CDR3 contains 17 residues. The germline V gene encodes CDR1 PRHDT and CDR2 FYEKMQ (reference sequence). The CDR3 sequence is CASSFRASGVSTDTQYF. The CDR3 coding sequence is TGTGCCAGCAGCTTCCGGGCTAGCGGGGTGAGCACAGATACGCAGTATTTT.

The V call is TRBV7-9, the J call TRBJ2-5, with TRBD2 matching over 8 bases. Germline-derived CDR1 and CDR2 are SEHNR and FQNEAQ (reference sequence). V lost 5 bases, J lost 4 bases, and 6 bases stayed unmatched. The CDR3 loop spans 14 amino acids. CDR3 nucleotides: TGTGCCAGCAGCCCGGGGGGGCAGGGAGAGACCCAGTACTTC. It codes for CASSPGGQGETQYF.

This clone was picked up a small number of times. The chain has TRBV10-2 and TRBJ1-4; tentatively, D is TRBD1 (6 bases). Germline V lookup: CDR1 WSHSY, CDR2 SAAADI. V was trimmed by 3 bases and J by 1 base, leaving 18 bases between them. The CDR3 has 18 amino acids. The CDR3 DNA is TGCGCCAGCAGTGAAGGGGGACCGAGAAGTTTAACTAATGAAAAACTGTTTTTT. Protein product: CASSEGGPRSLTNEKLFF.

V gene TRBV7-8 combines with J gene TRBJ2-7; D is uncertain. Germline-derived CDR1 and CDR2 are SGHVS and FQNEAQ. The CDR3 covers 13 residues. The germline V and J ends were trimmed by 1 base and 6 bases, with 10 bases remaining between them. The CDR3 DNA follows: TGTGCCAGCAGCTTAGGAGTGTTGAGCGAGCAGTACTTC. As protein: CASSLGVLSEQYF.

The chain is built from TRBV19 and TRBJ2-6, with D possibly being TRBD1 (6 bases). The CDR3 consists of 14 residues. Per the germline V gene, CDR1 is LNHDA and CDR2 is SQIVND (reference sequence). The ends were cut back, 7 bases at V and 2 bases at J, with 9 bases in the middle. The CDR3 DNA sequence: TGTGCCAGTATAAGGACAGCTGGGGCCAACGTCCTGACTTTC. It yields the protein CASIRTAGANVLTF.

The V and J genes are TRBV9 and TRBJ1-2; TRBD1 aligns across 8 bases. Germline values: CDR1 SGDLS, CDR2 YYNGEE. This CDR3 region has 14 residues. V shed 1 base, J shed 10 bases, and the junction held 9 bases outside the gene matches. The DNA of the CDR3 is TGTGCCAGCAGCGTAAAGGGGACAGGTGCCCACTACACCTTC. This gives the protein CASSVKGTGAHYTF.

The chain recombines TRBV9 with TRBJ1-1; D is unclear. Germline V gives CDR1 SGDLS, CDR2 YYNGEE. The CDR3 is 14 residues long. V lost 0 bases and J 1 base, leaving 7 bases between the germline ends. This chain's CDR3 is CASSVDLENTEAFF. The CDR3 bases are TGTGCCAGCAGCGTAGATTTAGAGAACACTGAAGCTTTCTTT.

The V call is TRBV23-1, the J call TRBJ1-3, with 10 nucleotides matching TRBD1. TRBV23-1 is an open reading frame, and its role is uncertain. This CDR3 is 16 amino acids long. V lost 3 bases to trimming and J lost 2 bases; unmatched junction nucleotides: 4. CDR3 DNA sequence: TGCGCCAGCAGTCAGCCCGACAGGGGGCCTGGAAACACCATATATTTT. Amino acids: CASSQPDRGPGNTIYF.

The chain links TRBV5-4 to TRBJ2-2; the match to TRBD1 covers 9 bases. V lost 4 bases, J lost 4 bases, and 11 bases stayed unmatched. This CDR3 comprises 17 residues. Germline assignment: CDR1 SGHNT and CDR2 YYREEE (reference sequence). CDR3 sequence: CASSHPRQGVSTGELFF. The CDR3 DNA reads as TGTGCCAGCAGCCATCCCCGACAGGGGGTGAGCACCGGGGAGCTGTTTTTT. Looking up the rest from reference TRBV5-4 and TRBJ2-2 gives the full variable domain: ETGVTQSPTHLIKTRGQQVTLRCSSQSGHNTVSWYQQALGQGPQFIFQYYREEENGRGNFPPRFSGLQFPNYSSELNVNALELDDSALYLCASSHPRQGVSTGELFFGEGSRLTVL.

J is TRBJ1-5 and V is TRBV19; no firm D call. Between the trimmed V and J ends, which lost 5 bases and 6 bases, there was a span of 17 bases. The CDR3 length is 15 residues. Germline CDR1 and CDR2: LNHDA and SQIVND (reference sequence). The CDR3 bases are TGTGCCAGTAGTCCCCAATCTACGAGAGGTCAGCCCCAGCATTTT. Translated, it gives CASSPQSTRGQPQHF. Supplemented by reference TRBV19 and TRBJ1-5, the full variable domain reads DGGITQSPKYLFRKEGQNVTLSCEQNLNHDAMYWYRQDPGQGLRLIYYSQIVNDFQKGDIAEGYSVSREKKESFPLTVTSAQKNPTAFYLCASSPQSTRGQPQHFGDGTRLSIL.

The rearrangement links TRBV10-3 to TRBJ2-7; the match to TRBD1 covers 10 bases. Trimming at V came to 8 bases and at J to 4 bases, leaving 8 bases not matched to a gene. CDR1 is ENHRY and CDR2 is SYGVKD in the germline V gene. The CDR3 covers 14 residues. CDR3 in DNA: TGTGCCATCGCCCAGGGACAGGGGTATTACGAGCAGTACTTC. Its translation: CAIAQGQGYYEQYF.